This T cell receptor beta chain derives from a study of T cells after yellow fever vaccination. TCRdb re-called the 5' RACE reads with MiXCR, one entry per CDR3 protein. The data hold roughly 350,000 distinct CDR3 sequences, with roughly 4.3% observed a single time. Germline V lookup: CDR1 SGHTA, CDR2 FQGNSA. The CDR3 has 18 residues. The germline V and J ends were trimmed by 5 bases and 3 bases, with 22 bases remaining between them. This clonotype was seen a handful of times. J is TRBJ2-2 and V is TRBV7-2; TRBD1 or TRBD2 may be the D gene (6 bases each). The material sequenced was PBMCs, taken 5 days after the yellow fever booster vaccination. The TCR comes from a man in his late teens or twenties who received the YFV17D yellow fever vaccine. CDR3 DNA sequence: TGTGCCAGCAGCCGTATAGGGAAGGGGGGCATGGACACCGGGGAGCTGTTTTTT. It is translated as CASSRIGKGGMDTGELFF.